A single T cell receptor beta chain is shown here with its context. This clonotype was seen ten or more times. The specificity of this receptor is unknown. No base quality information exists; no much larger clone differs at one position. This specimen comes from a study of T cell repertoires in cytomegalovirus infection (dated by TCRdb to the late 2010s). Notes on the research overall: Donor HLA type was relevant to the analysis, because carriage of CMV infection together with the matching HLA type was indicated by public TCR beta signatures. Results the study describes overall, beyond this receptor: The ex vivo response was dominated by HLA-C-restricted CMV-specific TCR beta clonotypes, which also provided the single most frequent clonotype in two of eight donors. Carriers of CMV infection plus the relevant HLA type were discriminated by the cumulative frequency of public TCR beta family members in the study cohort and in an independent 352-donor cohort.

Sequenced using an Illumina HiSeq 1500. TCRdb applied fastp at Q25 and MiXCR to the public reads, then kept only in-frame beta chains. Each CDR3 protein appears once, grouped with its most common genes and DNA. The sample has 450,000 to 550,000 distinct CDR3 sequences on record, more than 15% of them singletons. About 24% of the sample comes from the top ten. Deletion took 2 bases off V and 5 bases off J, with a span of 15 bases between the germline ends. From a lookup of the germline V gene (reference sequence), CDR1 and CDR2 are SEHNR and FQNEAQ. Its CDR3 holds 15 amino acids, cysteine through phenylalanine. The DNA shown is the 45-base CDR3, in frame from base 1.

The chain links TRBV7-9 with TRBJ1-1, and TRBD1 may be the D gene, going by 5 matching bases. Sequencing input: CD8+ T cells from PBMCs. The origin of this receptor is a human donor in good health (CMV status not recorded). Some clones in this sample may be carry-over from other donors' samples. The nucleotide sequence is given as TGTGCCAGCAGCTTATTCAGGGAAGGGGAAACTGAAGCTTTCTTT. This gives the protein CASSLFREGETEAFF.